The 8 T cell receptor beta chains given below trace back to one sample, sequenced in a study of shared clonotypes between healthy human individuals. Measured with immunoSEQ multiplex PCR; TCRdb has only the in-frame clones, and not every one. The sample lists under 650,000 clones, about 96% occurring once. The sequenced sample was naive CD4+ T cells sorted from blood. As for subset: CD45RA+ positively selected. All receptors derive from a woman aged 30 to 39 in good health.

This chain connects TRBV6-6 to TRBJ2-5; D is unresolved. There are 13 residues in the CDR3. Trimming left V 2 bases short and J 5 bases short, with 9 bases between. The germline gives CDR1 MNHNY, CDR2 SVGAGI (reference sequence). CDR3 nucleotide sequence: TGTGCCAGCAGTTACCCGTCCGGGGAGACCCAGTACTTC. It encodes CASSYPSGETQYF.

V is TRBV18 and J is TRBJ2-7; the match to TRBD1 covers 9 bases. Trimming at V came to 3 bases and at J to 5 bases, leaving 5 bases not matched to a gene. Per germline, CDR1 KGHSH and CDR2 LQKENI. The CDR3 has 14 amino acids. Written as DNA, the CDR3 is TGTGCCAGCTCACCCGGGACAGGGACCCACGAGCAGTACTTC. Amino acid sequence: CASSPGTGTHEQYF.

This CDR3 reads CASKWTSDSYEQYF. The CDR3 region has the DNA TGCGCCAGCAAATGGACTAGCGACTCCTACGAGCAGTACTTC. The gene calls are TRBV5-1 and TRBJ2-7, with TRBD2 identical over 9 bases. CDR1 SGHRS and CDR2 YFSETQ come from the germline V gene. J lost 0 bases, V lost 6 bases, and 4 bases had no gene match. The CDR3 totals 14 residues. The variable domain in full, with the rest retrieved from reference TRBV5-1 and TRBJ2-7, is KAGVTQTPRYLIKTRGQQVTLSCSPISGHRSVSWYQQTPGQGLQFLFEYFSETQRNKGNFPGRFSGRQFSNSRSEMNVSTLELGDSALYLCASKWTSDSYEQYFGPGTRLTVT.

The chain uses TRBV28 and TRBJ1-4; D uncertain. The V end lost 5 bases, the J end lost 7 bases, and 14 bases lay between the germline ends. The V gene's germline CDR1 is MDHEN and CDR2 SYDVKM. The length of the CDR3 is 14 residues. The CDR3 is CASSNWTKGEKLFF. In DNA, the CDR3 is TGTGCCAGCAGTAATTGGACCAAGGGTGAAAAACTGTTTTTT. Full variable domain (rest looked up from reference TRBV28 and TRBJ1-4): DVKVTQSSRYLVKRTGEKVFLECVQDMDHENMFWYRQDPGLGLRLIYFSYDVKMKEKGDIPEGYSVSREKKERFSLILESASTNQTSMYLCASSNWTKGEKLFFGSGTQLSVL.

V and J are TRBV7-9 and TRBJ1-2; 9 positions agree with TRBD1. Germline assignment: CDR1 SEHNR and CDR2 FQNEAQ (reference sequence). This CDR3 has 14 residues. V lost 5 bases to trimming and J lost 3 bases; unmatched junction nucleotides: 4. The CDR3 sequence: CASSRTGVDYGYTF. The CDR3 region has the DNA TGTGCCAGCAGCCGGACAGGGGTAGACTATGGCTACACCTTC.

The V and J genes are TRBV29-1 and TRBJ2-3; D remains ambiguous. The V end lost 8 bases, the J end lost 4 bases, and 10 bases lay between the germline ends. The germline V gene has CDR1 SQVTM and CDR2 ANQGSEA. The CDR3 contains 11 residues. CDR3 sequence (DNA): TGCAGCTGTTCTAGGGCAGATACGCAGTATTTT. This translates into CSCSRADTQYF.

The chain links TRBV5-1 to TRBJ2-7; D is possibly TRBD2 (5 bases). This CDR3 contains 12 residues. Between the trimmed V and J ends, which lost 4 bases and 5 bases, there was a span of 10 bases. Germline CDR1 is SGHRS and CDR2 is YFSETQ. The CDR3 spells CASSPGIDEQYF. The CDR3 coding sequence is TGCGCCAGCAGCCCCGGGATTGACGAGCAGTACTTC.

The chain couples TRBV18 to TRBJ2-7; 11 positions agree with TRBD2. Per the germline V gene, CDR1 is KGHSH and CDR2 is LQKENI. The CDR3 loop spans 17 amino acids. The V gene end was trimmed by 3 bases and the J gene end by 2 bases; junction bases not matched to a gene: 9. Written as DNA, the CDR3 is TGTGCCAGCTCACCGAATTCCCTAGCGGGAGGCGCCTACGAGCAGTACTTC. As protein: CASSPNSLAGGAYEQYF.